The entry that follows covers one T cell receptor beta chain sequence. Antigen unknown. The sample is drawn from a study of Ad26.COV2.S vaccination and SARS-CoV-2 variants. Trimming at V came to 3 bases and at J to 8 bases, leaving 7 bases not matched to a gene. Germline CDR1 reads LNHDA; CDR2 reads SQIVND (reference sequence). The CDR3 spans 15 residues. Sequencing was performed with immunoSEQ multiplex PCR; in TCRdb, only in-frame clones are kept and a portion is missing. Of about 680,000 clones in the sample, more than 80% are singletons; the top ten hold approximately 1.5%. The sample's treatment: some 19 received Ad26.COV2.S at low or high dose, single or two shots; 5 received placebo; per-sample allocation not given. Sampling was done on day 63 after the first vaccine or placebo injection. General observations from the study: Greater spike-specific TCR breadth was seen in vaccine recipients than in placebo recipients. Similar non-spike TCR breadth was observed in recipients of vaccine and of placebo.

V and J are TRBV19 and TRBJ2-1; TRBD2 agrees at 10 bases. This sequence was found in a person between 18 and 59 years old who received the Ad26.COV2.S COVID-19 vaccine or a placebo. The starting material was peripheral blood, obtained in a trial of Ad26.COV2.S vaccine versus placebo. CDR3 protein: CASSMESSGSDEQFF. DNA of the CDR3: TGTGCCAGTAGTATGGAGTCTAGCGGGAGTGATGAGCAGTTCTTC.